This T cell receptor beta chain was captured by sequencing in a study of blood T cell repertoires in COVID-19. Researchers sorted participants into cohorts using their self-reported clinical history. V dropped 6 bases and J dropped 1 base, with 9 bases sitting between them. The CDR3 has 13 amino acids. The germline gives CDR1 MNHEY, CDR2 SMNVEV (reference sequence). Data came from immunoSEQ multiplex PCR; TCRdb stores just in-frame clones and leaves some out. The profile shows 350,000 to 400,000 clones, around 89% of them singletons. This clone showed up just a few times. V and J are TRBV27 and TRBJ1-1, with D hard to call. Source material: PBMCs or T cells enriched from blood (not recorded which). The origin of this receptor is a man between 18 and 35 years old who had recovered from COVID-19. This CDR3 reads CASRRPGNTEAFF. DNA for the CDR3: TGTGCCAGCAGGAGGCCCGGGAACACTGAAGCTTTCTTT.